This T cell receptor beta chain appears in the sequencing data of a study of shared clonotypes between healthy human individuals. Looking at the study overall: The plates for each donor numbered three CD4 naive, three CD4 memory, two CD8 naive and one CD8 memory.

Germline V gene lookup returns CDR1 SQVTM and CDR2 ANQGSEA. The ends lost 4 bases at V and 5 bases at J; junction bases unmatched: 19. The CDR3 runs to 17 residues. Assay: immunoSEQ multiplex PCR; the TCRdb copy retains only in-frame clones and omits some. The table includes around 550,000 clones, 90% to 97% detected once. The TCR was taken from a woman in her 30s in good health. V gene TRBV29-1 combines with J gene TRBJ1-1; 7 positions agree with TRBD1. The specimen was naive CD4+ T cells sorted from blood. Specified subset: CD45RA+ positively selected. The CDR3 reads CSVAAGAGGLGWTEAFF. The DNA of the CDR3 is TGCAGCGTTGCGGCAGGGGCAGGGGGTTTAGGTTGGACTGAAGCTTTCTTT.